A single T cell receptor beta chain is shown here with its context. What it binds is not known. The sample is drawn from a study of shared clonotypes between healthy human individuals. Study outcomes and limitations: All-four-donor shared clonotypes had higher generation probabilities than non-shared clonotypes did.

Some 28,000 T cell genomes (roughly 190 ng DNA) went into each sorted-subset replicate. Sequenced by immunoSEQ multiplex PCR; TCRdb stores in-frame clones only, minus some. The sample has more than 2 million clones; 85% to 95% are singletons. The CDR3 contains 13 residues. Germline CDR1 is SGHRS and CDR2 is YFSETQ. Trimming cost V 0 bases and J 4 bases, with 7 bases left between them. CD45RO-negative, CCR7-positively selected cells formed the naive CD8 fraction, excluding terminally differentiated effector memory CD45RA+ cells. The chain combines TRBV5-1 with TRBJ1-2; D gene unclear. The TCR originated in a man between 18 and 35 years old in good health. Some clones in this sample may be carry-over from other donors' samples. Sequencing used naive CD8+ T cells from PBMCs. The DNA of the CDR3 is TGCGCCAGCAGCTTGGGGTCTCTCTATGGCTACACCTTC. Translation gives CASSLGSLYGYTF. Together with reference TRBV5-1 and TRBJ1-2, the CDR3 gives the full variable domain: KAGVTQTPRYLIKTRGQQVTLSCSPISGHRSVSWYQQTPGQGLQFLFEYFSETQRNKGNFPGRFSGRQFSNSRSEMNVSTLELGDSALYLCASSLGSLYGYTFGSGTRLTVV.